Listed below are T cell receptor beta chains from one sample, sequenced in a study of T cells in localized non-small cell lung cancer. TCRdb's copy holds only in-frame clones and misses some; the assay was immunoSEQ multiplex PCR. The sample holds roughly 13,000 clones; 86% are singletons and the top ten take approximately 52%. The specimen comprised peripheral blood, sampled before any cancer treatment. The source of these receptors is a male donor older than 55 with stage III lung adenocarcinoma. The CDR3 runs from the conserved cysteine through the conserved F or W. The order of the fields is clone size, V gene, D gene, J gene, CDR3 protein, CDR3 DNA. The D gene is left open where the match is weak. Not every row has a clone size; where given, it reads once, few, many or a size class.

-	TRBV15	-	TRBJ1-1	CATSDLTRRISSEAFF	TGTGCCACCAGCGACCTTACGCGGCGGATAAGCTCTGAAGCTTTCTTT
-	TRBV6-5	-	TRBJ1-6	CASSPGLNNSPLHF	TGTGCCAGCAGTCCGGGACTGAATAATTCACCCCTCCACTTT
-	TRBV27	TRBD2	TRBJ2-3	CASSQSGGTSTDTQYF	TGTGCCAGCAGTCAGAGCGGGGGGACCAGCACAGATACGCAGTATTTT
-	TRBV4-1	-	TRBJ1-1	CASSEAHRVRTEAFF	TGCGCCAGCAGCGAGGCCCACAGGGTGCGGACTGAAGCTTTCTTT
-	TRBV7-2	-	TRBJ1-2	CASSLASGGDYGYTF	TGTGCCAGCAGCTTAGCTTCCGGGGGCGACTATGGCTACACCTTC
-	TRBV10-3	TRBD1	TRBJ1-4	CAATGATNEKLFF	TGTGCCGCGACAGGGGCGACTAATGAAAAACTGTTTTTT
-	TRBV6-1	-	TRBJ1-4	CASSEQGRTNEKLFF	TGTGCCAGCAGTGAGCAGGGGAGAACTAATGAAAAACTGTTTTTT
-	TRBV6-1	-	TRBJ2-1	CASTGRRLAFNEQFF	TGTGCCAGCACTGGGCGGCGCCTAGCGTTCAATGAGCAGTTCTTC
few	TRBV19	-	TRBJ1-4	CASSIDGLLNSATNEKLFF	TGTGCCAGTAGTATAGACGGACTTCTCAACTCAGCAACTAATGAAAAACTGTTTTTT
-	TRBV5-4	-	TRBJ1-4	CASSLDARMEKLFF	TGTGCCAGCAGCTTGGACGCCAGAATGGAAAAACTGTTTTTT
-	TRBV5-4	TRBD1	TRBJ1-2	CASSFDRAGGYTF	TGTGCCAGCAGCTTCGACAGGGCAGGAGGCTACACCTTC
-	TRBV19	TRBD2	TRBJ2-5	CASSIASGGAPETQYF	TGTGCCAGTAGTATAGCCAGCGGGGGGGCCCCAGAGACCCAGTACTTC
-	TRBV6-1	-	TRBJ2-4	CASSVQLNIQYF	TGTGCCAGCAGTGTACAGCTTAACATTCAGTACTTC
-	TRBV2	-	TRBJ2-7	CATLGTSYEQYF	TGTGCTACGCTCGGTACCTCCTACGAGCAGTACTTC
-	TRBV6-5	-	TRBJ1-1	CASLTTGKDTEAFF	TGTGCCAGTTTGACGACGGGCAAGGACACTGAAGCTTTCTTT
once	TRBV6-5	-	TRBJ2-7	CASSYPPGGYEQYF	TGTGCCAGCAGTTACCCCCCAGGAGGTTACGAGCAGTACTTC
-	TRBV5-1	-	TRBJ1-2	CASGQSGDYGYTF	TGCGCCAGTGGACAGTCGGGGGACTATGGCTACACCTTC